This T cell receptor (beta chain) came from a study of blood T cell repertoires in COVID-19. Study-wide context: From the United States, Italy and Spain came samples of acute and convalescent COVID-19.

In the study's own analysis: The assay estimated nucleated cells by amplifying reference gene primers. Some clones are missing from TCRdb's copy, which holds only in-frame ones; the method was immunoSEQ multiplex PCR. V, J and clone size are taken as reported in that table, and D and trimming were inferred from the DNA itself. The table records more than 80,000 clones, approximately 85% of them present only once. Followed longitudinally, the Seattle patients had been enrolled during active infection. This clone has a single count. Material for sequencing was peripheral blood. This receptor was identified in a woman of 80 years or more with COVID-19, enrolled during active disease.

CDR3 loop: CASSSRTGWDTEAFF. The CDR3 DNA sequence: TGTGCCAGCAGTTCTCGGACAGGGTGGGACACTGAAGCTTTCTTT. This rearrangement joins TRBV27 to TRBJ1-1, with 8 bases lining up with TRBD1. The CDR3 is 15 amino acids. The germline V gene has CDR1 MNHEY and CDR2 SMNVEV (reference sequence). After removal of 4 bases from V and 3 bases from J, the junction contained 7 bases not matched to a gene.